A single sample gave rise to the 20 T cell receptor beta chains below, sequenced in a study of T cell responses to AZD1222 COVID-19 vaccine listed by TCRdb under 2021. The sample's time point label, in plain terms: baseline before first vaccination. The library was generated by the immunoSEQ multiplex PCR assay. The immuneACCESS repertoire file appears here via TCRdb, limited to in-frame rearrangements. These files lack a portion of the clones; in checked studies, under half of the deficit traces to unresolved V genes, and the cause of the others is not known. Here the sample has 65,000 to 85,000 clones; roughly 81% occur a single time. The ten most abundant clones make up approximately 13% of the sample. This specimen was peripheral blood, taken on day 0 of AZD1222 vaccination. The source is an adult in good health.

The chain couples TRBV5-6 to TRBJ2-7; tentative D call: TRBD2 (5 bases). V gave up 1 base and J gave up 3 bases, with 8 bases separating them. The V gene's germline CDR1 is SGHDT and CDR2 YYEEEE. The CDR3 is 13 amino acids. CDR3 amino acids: CASSLRGNYEQYF. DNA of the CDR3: TGTGCCAGCAGCTTGCGAGGGAACTACGAGCAGTACTTC.

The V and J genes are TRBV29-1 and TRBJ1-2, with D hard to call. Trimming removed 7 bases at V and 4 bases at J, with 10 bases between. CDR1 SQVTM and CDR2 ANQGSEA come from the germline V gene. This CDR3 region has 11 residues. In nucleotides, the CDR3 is TGCAGCGCCGGCGAGCTCTATGGCTACACCTTC. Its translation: CSAGELYGYTF. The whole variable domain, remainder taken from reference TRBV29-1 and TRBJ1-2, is SAVISQKPSRDICQRGTSLTIQCQVDSQVTMMFWYRQQPGQSLTLIATANQGSEATYESGFVIDKFPISRPNLTFSTLTVSNMSPEDSSIYLCSAGELYGYTFGSGTRLTVV.

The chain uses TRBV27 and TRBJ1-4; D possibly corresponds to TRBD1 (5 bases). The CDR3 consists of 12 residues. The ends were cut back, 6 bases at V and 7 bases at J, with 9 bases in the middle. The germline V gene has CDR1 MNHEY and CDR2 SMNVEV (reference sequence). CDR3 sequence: CASSPGGEKLFF. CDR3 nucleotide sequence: TGTGCCAGCAGCCCTGGGGGTGAAAAACTGTTTTTT.

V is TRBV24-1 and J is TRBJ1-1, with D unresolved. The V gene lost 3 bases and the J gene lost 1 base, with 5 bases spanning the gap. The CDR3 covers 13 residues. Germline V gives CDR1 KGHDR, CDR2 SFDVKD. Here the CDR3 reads CATSDAKNTEAFF. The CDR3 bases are TGTGCCACCAGTGATGCAAAGAACACTGAAGCTTTCTTT.

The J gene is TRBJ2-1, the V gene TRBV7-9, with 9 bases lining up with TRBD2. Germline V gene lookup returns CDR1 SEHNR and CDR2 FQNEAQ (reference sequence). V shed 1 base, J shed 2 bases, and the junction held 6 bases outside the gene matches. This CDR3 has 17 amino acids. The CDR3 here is CASSLETSGPAYNEQFF. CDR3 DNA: TGTGCCAGCAGCTTAGAGACTAGCGGCCCGGCCTACAATGAGCAGTTCTTC.

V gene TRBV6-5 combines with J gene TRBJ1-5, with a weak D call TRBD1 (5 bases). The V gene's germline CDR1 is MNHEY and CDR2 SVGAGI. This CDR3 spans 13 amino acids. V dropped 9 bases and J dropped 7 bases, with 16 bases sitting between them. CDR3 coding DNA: TGTGCCAGTACTTGGGGGGGTGGCCAGCCCCAGCATTTT. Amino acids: CASTWGGGQPQHF.

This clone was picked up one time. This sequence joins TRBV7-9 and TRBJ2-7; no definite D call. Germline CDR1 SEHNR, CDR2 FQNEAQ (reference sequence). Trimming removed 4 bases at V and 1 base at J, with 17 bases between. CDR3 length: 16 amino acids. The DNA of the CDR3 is TGTGCCAGCAGCTCCGCTTTAACGACGGGTTCCTACGAGCAGTACTTC. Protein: CASSSALTTGSYEQYF.

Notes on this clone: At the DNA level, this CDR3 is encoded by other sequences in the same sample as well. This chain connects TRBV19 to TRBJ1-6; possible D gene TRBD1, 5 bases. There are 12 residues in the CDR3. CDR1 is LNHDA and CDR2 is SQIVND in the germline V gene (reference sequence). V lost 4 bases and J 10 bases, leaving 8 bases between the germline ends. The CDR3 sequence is CASSSRDSPLHF. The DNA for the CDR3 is TGTGCCAGTAGTAGCAGGGACTCACCCCTCCACTTT.

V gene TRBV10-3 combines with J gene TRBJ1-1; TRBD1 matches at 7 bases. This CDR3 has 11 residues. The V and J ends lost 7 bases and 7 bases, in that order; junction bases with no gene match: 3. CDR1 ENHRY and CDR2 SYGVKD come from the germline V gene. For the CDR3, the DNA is TGTGCCATCACTGACAGGGTTGAAGCTTTCTTT. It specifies CAITDRVEAFF.

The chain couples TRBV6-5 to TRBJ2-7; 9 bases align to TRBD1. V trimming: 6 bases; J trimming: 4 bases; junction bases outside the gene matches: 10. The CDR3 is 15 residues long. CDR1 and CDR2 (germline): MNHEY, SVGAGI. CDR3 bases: TGTGCCAGCAGCTTCCGGACAGGGGTTGGTTACGAGCAGTACTTC. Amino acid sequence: CASSFRTGVGYEQYF.

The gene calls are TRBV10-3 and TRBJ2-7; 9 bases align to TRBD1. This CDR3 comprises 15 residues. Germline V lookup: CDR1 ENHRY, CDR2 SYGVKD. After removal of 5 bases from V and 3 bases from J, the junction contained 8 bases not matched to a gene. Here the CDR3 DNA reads TGTGCCATCAGTCGGGACAGGGCACGCGACTACGAGCAGTACTTC. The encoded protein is CAISRDRARDYEQYF.

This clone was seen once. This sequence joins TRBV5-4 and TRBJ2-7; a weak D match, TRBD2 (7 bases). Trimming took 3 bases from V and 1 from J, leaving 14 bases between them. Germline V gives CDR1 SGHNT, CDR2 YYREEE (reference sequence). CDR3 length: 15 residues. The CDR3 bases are TGTGCCAGCAGCTGGGGGGGCGGCCGATCCTACGAGCAGTACTTC. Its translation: CASSWGGGRSYEQYF.

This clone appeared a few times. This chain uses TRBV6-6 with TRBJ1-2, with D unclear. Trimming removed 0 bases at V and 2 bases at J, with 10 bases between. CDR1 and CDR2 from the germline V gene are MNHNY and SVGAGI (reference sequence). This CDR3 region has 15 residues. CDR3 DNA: TGTGCCAGCAGTTACTCGATAGGAGGCAACTATGGCTACACCTTC. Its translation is CASSYSIGGNYGYTF.

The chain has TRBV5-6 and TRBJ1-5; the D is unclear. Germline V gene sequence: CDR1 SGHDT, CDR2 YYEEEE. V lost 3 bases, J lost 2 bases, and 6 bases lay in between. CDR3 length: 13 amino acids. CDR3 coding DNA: TGTGCCAGCAGCTACATAGGCAATCAGCCCCAGCATTTT. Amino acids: CASSYIGNQPQHF.

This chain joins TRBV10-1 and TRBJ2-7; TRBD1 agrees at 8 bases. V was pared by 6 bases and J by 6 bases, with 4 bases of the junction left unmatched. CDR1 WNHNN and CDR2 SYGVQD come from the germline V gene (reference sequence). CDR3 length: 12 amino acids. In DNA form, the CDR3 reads TGCGCCAGCAGAACAGGGGGTGGCGAGCAGTACTTC. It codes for CASRTGGGEQYF.

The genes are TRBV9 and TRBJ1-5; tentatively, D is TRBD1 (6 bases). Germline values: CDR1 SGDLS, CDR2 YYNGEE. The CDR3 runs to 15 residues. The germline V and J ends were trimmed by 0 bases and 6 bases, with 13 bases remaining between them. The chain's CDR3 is CASSVDTGRGQPQHF. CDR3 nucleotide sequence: TGTGCCAGCAGCGTAGATACAGGGAGGGGTCAGCCCCAGCATTTT.

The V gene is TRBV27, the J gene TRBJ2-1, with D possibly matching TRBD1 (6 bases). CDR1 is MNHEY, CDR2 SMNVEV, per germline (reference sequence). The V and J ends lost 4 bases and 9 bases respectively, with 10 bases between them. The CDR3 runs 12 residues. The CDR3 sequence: CASSSTGPEQFF. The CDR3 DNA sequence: TGTGCCAGCAGTTCAACAGGGCCTGAGCAGTTCTTC.

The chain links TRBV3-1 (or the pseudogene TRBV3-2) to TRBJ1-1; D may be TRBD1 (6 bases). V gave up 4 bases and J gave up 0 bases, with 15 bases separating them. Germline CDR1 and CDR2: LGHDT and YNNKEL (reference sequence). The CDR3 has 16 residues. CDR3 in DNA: TGTGCCAGCAGCCTATCCGGGGGGGCCCTGAACACTGAAGCTTTCTTT. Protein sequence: CASSLSGGALNTEAFF.

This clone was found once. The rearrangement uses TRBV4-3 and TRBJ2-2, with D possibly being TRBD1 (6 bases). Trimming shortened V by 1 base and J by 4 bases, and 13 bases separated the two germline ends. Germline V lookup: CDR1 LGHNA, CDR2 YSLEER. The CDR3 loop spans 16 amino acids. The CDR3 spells CASSQAPSDSTGELFF. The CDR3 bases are TGCGCCAGCAGCCAAGCCCCTTCGGACAGCACCGGGGAGCTGTTTTTT.

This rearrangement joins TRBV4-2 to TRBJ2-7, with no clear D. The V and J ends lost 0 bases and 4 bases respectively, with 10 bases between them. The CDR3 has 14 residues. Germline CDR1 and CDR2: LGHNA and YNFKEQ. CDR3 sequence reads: CASSQESAQYEQYF. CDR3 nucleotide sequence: TGTGCCAGCAGCCAAGAAAGCGCACAGTACGAGCAGTACTTC.